This TCR beta chain was retrieved from a study of T cells in Graves' hyperthyroidism and ophthalmopathy. This clonotype was seen many times. Germline lookup yields CDR1 SGHTA and CDR2 FQGNSA. CDR3 length equals 14 residues. V lost 2 bases to trimming and J lost 5 bases, with 12 bases between them. Using RNA transcripts as the source, TCR beta CDR3 regions were amplified. HTBI primers were used for first-round RT-PCR of the TCR CDR3. MiXCR was run by TCRdb on the multiplex PCR reads, yielding one entry per CDR3 protein. This sample yields about half a million distinct CDR3 sequences, of which approximately 25% are seen a single time; about 10% belongs to the top ten.

V usage is TRBV7-2 and J usage is TRBJ2-5; no reliable D call. The receptor comes from a woman aged 25 to 39 with Graves' ophthalmopathy. Sequenced: blood. As DNA, the CDR3 is TGTGCCAGCAGCTTACCGGCTAGGCGGGAGACCCAGTACTTC. Protein: CASSLPARRETQYF.